The clone carrying this T cell receptor (beta chain) appeared once. This sample was taken from a study of control samples from healthy donors and cancer patients. Assay: immunoSEQ multiplex PCR; the TCRdb copy retains only in-frame clones and omits some. The sample holds under 200,000 clones, 93% seen once. With V trimmed by 2 bases and J by 6 bases, 3 bases remained unmatched. The CDR3 length is 15 residues. Germline-derived CDR1 and CDR2 are MNHEY and SVGAGI. The sequenced sample was blood. The clonotype originates from a woman aged 55-70 years in good health. This chain links TRBV6-5 with TRBJ2-3; the match to TRBD2 covers 12 bases. DNA of the CDR3: TGTGCCAGCAGTTACGGACTAGCGGGGCTGGATACGCAGTATTTT. Translation gives CASSYGLAGLDTQYF.